Listed here are 28 T cell receptor beta chains from one sample, sequenced in a study of blood T cell repertoires in COVID-19. This table comes from immunoSEQ multiplex PCR, and its TCRdb copy is limited to in-frame clones, with some not included. The sample lists fewer than 45,000 clones; roughly 80% were seen once. What was sequenced was peripheral blood. The receptors originated from a man over 45 with active COVID-19.

The rearrangement joins TRBV7-8 to TRBJ1-6; no reliable D call. Deletions cut 4 bases from V and 2 bases from J, with 12 bases between. CDR3 length: 16 residues. Germline assignment: CDR1 SGHVS and CDR2 FQNEAQ. The CDR3, as DNA: TGTGCCAGCAGCTCCCCGCGGGCTACCTATAATTCACCCCTCCACTTT. It specifies CASSSPRATYNSPLHF.

This CDR3 reads CASSQGGTGYYGYTF. CDR3 sequence (DNA): TGTGCCAGCAGCCAGGGGGGGACAGGCTACTATGGCTACACCTTC. The chain carries TRBV4-2 and TRBJ1-2; 8 bases align to TRBD1. Trimming at V came to 3 bases and at J to 3 bases, leaving 6 bases not matched to a gene. CDR3 size: 15 residues. Germline V gives CDR1 LGHNA, CDR2 YNFKEQ.

CDR3 in amino acids: CASSPPDWGEGYTF. The CDR3 coding sequence is TGTGCCAGCTCACCACCGGATTGGGGGGAAGGCTACACCTTC. V usage is TRBV18 and J usage is TRBJ1-2, with a possible D match to TRBD1 (5 bases). Germline V gives CDR1 KGHSH, CDR2 LQKENI. Trimming pared 0 bases from V and 8 bases from J, leaving 13 bases between. The CDR3 loop spans 14 amino acids.

The chain is built from TRBV6-5 and TRBJ2-3; the match to TRBD2 covers 11 bases. The V segment lost 2 bases and the J segment 4 bases; nucleotides outside the gene matches: 2. There are 15 residues in the CDR3. Germline CDR1 and CDR2: MNHEY and SVGAGI. The CDR3 bases are TGTGCCAGCAGTTACCCTAGCGGGGGGTCAGATACGCAGTATTTT. This codes for CASSYPSGGSDTQYF.

The chain recombines TRBV10-1 with TRBJ2-7, with 9 bases that match TRBD1. The length of the CDR3 is 14 residues. The trim removed 4 bases at V and 0 bases at J, leaving 1 base unmatched. Per the germline V gene, CDR1 is WNHNN and CDR2 is SYGVQD (reference sequence). The CDR3 region is CASSGDRVSYEQYF. The CDR3, as DNA: TGCGCCAGCAGTGGGGACAGGGTCTCCTACGAGCAGTACTTC.

This chain connects TRBV29-1 to TRBJ1-3; possibly TRBD1 for D (6 bases). This CDR3 has 12 residues. Trimming removed 7 bases from V and 4 bases from J, with 11 bases in between. Germline V gene data show CDR1 as SQVTM and CDR2 as ANQGSEA. The CDR3 region is CSGTGTGNTIYF. The CDR3 DNA sequence: TGCAGCGGGACCGGGACAGGAAACACCATATATTTT.

The chain's CDR3 is CASSLGQGVLGYTF. The CDR3 DNA reads as TGTGCCAGCAGCTTAGGACAGGGGGTGCTCGGCTACACCTTC. This chain joins TRBV16 and TRBJ1-2; 10 bases match TRBD1. The trim removed 5 bases at V and 8 bases at J, leaving 8 bases unmatched. Germline CDR1 is KGHSY and CDR2 is FQNENV. The CDR3 is 14 amino acids.

This clone was observed a handful of times. The chain joins TRBV4-1 to TRBJ1-3, with D tentatively TRBD1 (5 bases). The CDR3 contains 15 residues. Germline V lookup: CDR1 MGHRA, CDR2 YSYEKL. V was cut by 2 bases and J by 1 base, with 9 bases left in between. The CDR3 bases are TGCGCCAGCAGCCAAACGGGGGAGTCTGGAAACACCATATATTTT. It encodes CASSQTGESGNTIYF.

V gene TRBV9 combines with J gene TRBJ1-1; TRBD1 agrees at 7 bases. Germline V gene lookup returns CDR1 SGDLS and CDR2 YYNGEE. This CDR3 region has 14 residues. V was pared by 0 bases and J by 11 bases, with 10 bases of the junction left unmatched. CDR3 protein: CASSVGDRLLGAFF. The CDR3 DNA reads as TGTGCCAGCAGCGTAGGGGACAGACTTCTTGGGGCTTTCTTT.

The chain has TRBV19 and TRBJ1-5; 9 bases match TRBD1. This CDR3 contains 18 residues. Germline V gene data show CDR1 as LNHDA and CDR2 as SQIVND (reference sequence). The V gene end was trimmed by 5 bases and the J gene end by 1 base; junction bases not matched to a gene: 12. The CDR3 reads CASSPRTGDKGSNQPQHF. CDR3 nucleotides: TGTGCCAGTAGTCCCCGGACAGGGGATAAGGGGAGCAATCAGCCCCAGCATTTT.

J is TRBJ1-2 and V is TRBV5-5; D unresolved. The CDR3 has 14 amino acids. V gave up 0 bases and J gave up 7 bases, with 13 bases separating them. Per germline, CDR1 SGHKS and CDR2 YYEKEE (reference sequence). The chain's CDR3 is CASSLVAGLSGYTF. CDR3 bases: TGTGCCAGCAGCTTGGTTGCAGGTTTGAGTGGCTACACCTTC. Together with reference TRBV5-5 and TRBJ1-2, the CDR3 gives the full variable domain: DAGVTQSPTHLIKTRGQQVTLRCSPISGHKSVSWYQQVLGQGPQFIFQYYEKEERGRGNFPDRFSARQFPNYSSELNVNALLLGDSALYLCASSLVAGLSGYTFGSGTRLTVV.

This clone was observed a single time. The V gene is TRBV27, the J gene TRBJ1-6; 8 nucleotides agree with TRBD1. The V segment lost 5 bases and the J segment 0 bases; nucleotides outside the gene matches: 3. The CDR3 runs 16 residues. CDR1 MNHEY and CDR2 SMNVEV come from the germline V gene (reference sequence). The CDR3 loop is CASSQGAYSYNSPLHF. As DNA, the CDR3 is TGTGCCAGCAGTCAGGGGGCTTACTCCTATAATTCACCCCTCCACTTT.

J is TRBJ2-5 and V is TRBV9; 8 bases match TRBD2. The J segment lost 6 bases and the V segment lost 1 base, leaving 8 bases of the junction unmatched. Germline CDR1 and CDR2: SGDLS and YYNGEE. The CDR3 consists of 15 residues. CDR3 sequence (DNA): TGTGCCAGCAGCGTAACGGGGGGGCCGGGGAAGACCCAGTACTTC. Amino acids: CASSVTGGPGKTQYF.

The rearrangement links TRBV27 to TRBJ2-7; 12 bases are shared with TRBD1. Per germline, CDR1 MNHEY and CDR2 SMNVEV (reference sequence). CDR3 size: 15 residues. The junction had 6 bases not matched to a gene; V was cut back by 6 bases and J by 3 bases. CDR3 bases: TGTGCCAGCAGAACCGGGACAGGGGGCTTCTACGAGCAGTACTTC. This codes for CASRTGTGGFYEQYF.

V and J are TRBV5-1 and TRBJ1-2; D is possibly TRBD1 (6 bases). CDR1 and CDR2 (germline): SGHRS, YFSETQ. This CDR3 is built from 16 residues. V was pared by 0 bases and J by 0 bases, with 12 bases between. The CDR3 DNA follows: TGCGCCAGCAGCTTGGGGCGGCCAGGGGCTAACTATGGCTACACCTTC. Amino acids: CASSLGRPGANYGYTF.

The chain uses TRBV6-5 and TRBJ2-7; TRBD2 aligns across 11 bases. Trimming cost V 5 bases and J 7 bases; bases outside gene matches: 7. Germline CDR1 is MNHEY and CDR2 is SVGAGI. The CDR3 length is 14 residues. In DNA, the CDR3 is TGTGCCAGCAGTACCCCGGGACTAGCGGTTGAGCAGTACTTC. Translating gives CASSTPGLAVEQYF.

The V gene is TRBV13, the J gene TRBJ2-3; D unresolved. Per the germline V gene, CDR1 is PRHDT and CDR2 is FYEKMQ (reference sequence). The CDR3 sequence is 13 residues long. Trimming shortened V by 7 bases and J by 0 bases, and 8 bases separated the two germline ends. The CDR3: CASIGPSTDTQYF. For the CDR3, the DNA is TGTGCCAGCATTGGGCCAAGCACAGATACGCAGTATTTT.

The rearrangement joins TRBV4-2 to TRBJ2-5, with D uncertain. Germline CDR1 is LGHNA and CDR2 is YNFKEQ. The CDR3 covers 13 residues. The V end lost 5 bases, the J end lost 0 bases, and 7 bases lay between the germline ends. The CDR3 DNA sequence: TGTGCCAGCAGCTATGCAGACCAAGAGACCCAGTACTTC. Protein product: CASSYADQETQYF.

The V and J genes are TRBV4-1 and TRBJ1-2; the D gene is possibly TRBD1 (5 bases). This CDR3 contains 14 residues. The germline V gene encodes CDR1 MGHRA and CDR2 YSYEKL. Trimming cost V 3 bases and J 0 bases, with 8 bases left between them. The CDR3 sequence is CASSQGGANYGYTF. In nucleotides, the CDR3 is TGCGCCAGCAGCCAGGGGGGAGCTAACTATGGCTACACCTTC.

The rearrangement joins TRBV18 to TRBJ1-2; a possible D gene is TRBD1 (5 bases). The CDR3 has 14 amino acids. The V end was cut by 1 base, the J end by 6 bases, with 12 bases between. Germline values: CDR1 KGHSH, CDR2 LQKENI. CDR3 amino acids: CASSPLGQGHGYTF. CDR3 sequence (DNA): TGTGCCAGCTCACCACTCGGGCAGGGCCATGGCTACACCTTC.

The chain links TRBV5-1 to TRBJ2-7, with a tentative D call TRBD1 (6 bases). The germline V gene has CDR1 SGHRS and CDR2 YFSETQ. CDR3 length: 15 amino acids. V was shortened by 4 bases and J by 7 bases, with 21 bases between the two germline ends. CDR3: CASSPRRQALGEQYF. The CDR3 bases are TGCGCCAGCAGCCCCAGGCGACAGGCCCTGGGGGAGCAGTACTTC.

This chain uses TRBV7-9 with TRBJ1-4; 7 bases match TRBD1. The CDR3 is 16 amino acids. J was trimmed by 4 bases and V by 6 bases; bases with no gene match: 11. From germline, CDR1 is SEHNR and CDR2 FQNEAQ (reference sequence). The DNA of the CDR3 is TGTGCCAGCAGTTCCCGGGACAGCGAAGTTAATGAAAAACTGTTTTTT. This gives the protein CASSSRDSEVNEKLFF.

The chain has TRBV10-1 and TRBJ2-7; tentative D call: TRBD1 (6 bases). This CDR3 is built from 16 residues. Germline lookup yields CDR1 WNHNN and CDR2 SYGVQD (reference sequence). V was pared by 6 bases and J by 4 bases, with 22 bases between. DNA for the CDR3: TGCGCCAGCAGCGAGGGCCAGGGGTCTGGGAGATACGAGCAGTACTTC. Its translation is CASSEGQGSGRYEQYF.

The chain joins TRBV7-2 to TRBJ1-2; D not certain. Germline loops: CDR1 SGHTA, CDR2 FQGNSA. The CDR3 is 13 residues long. Trimming stripped 6 bases from V and 8 bases from J, with 16 bases between. The CDR3 loop reads CASREVEAGGYTF. In DNA, the CDR3 is TGTGCCAGCAGGGAAGTCGAGGCCGGGGGCTACACCTTC.

This sequence joins TRBV28 and TRBJ1-1, with 11 bases that match TRBD1. Germline CDR1 MDHEN, CDR2 SYDVKM. This CDR3 is built from 15 residues. Trimming removed 5 bases from V and 4 bases from J; junction bases left unmatched: 6. The CDR3 coding sequence is TGTGCCAGCAGTAATGGGGGGACAGGGGGCACTGAAGCTTTCTTT. Translated, it gives CASSNGGTGGTEAFF.

V and J are TRBV6-5 and TRBJ1-2, with a weak D call TRBD1 (5 bases). There are 14 residues in the CDR3. Trimming removed 6 bases from V and 0 bases from J, with 11 bases in between. Germline lookup yields CDR1 MNHEY and CDR2 SVGAGI. The CDR3 is CASRRDGANYGYTF. The CDR3, as DNA: TGTGCCAGCAGGCGGGACGGAGCTAACTATGGCTACACCTTC.

This clone occurred a few times. The chain recombines TRBV5-6 with TRBJ1-6; D is ambiguous. This CDR3 contains 17 residues. The V end lost 0 bases, the J end lost 3 bases, and 13 bases lay between the germline ends. Germline V CDR1 and CDR2: SGHDT, YYEEEE. CDR3 DNA sequence: TGTGCCAGCAGCTTGGCGGCGGGATCCCACTATAATTCACCCCTCCACTTT. Translating it yields CASSLAAGSHYNSPLHF.

This rearrangement joins TRBV12-3 or TRBV12-4 to TRBJ2-7, with D possibly matching TRBD1 (5 bases). V lost 4 bases to trimming and J lost 3 bases, with 10 bases between them. The CDR3 loop spans 13 amino acids. The CDR3 coding sequence is TGTGCCAGCAGTTGGGGCAGGCACTACGAGCAGTACTTC. Protein product: CASSWGRHYEQYF.